The rows below give T cell receptor beta chains drawn from one sample of a study of Graves' ophthalmopathy and Graves' hyperthyroidism. TCRdb reanalysed the multiplex PCR reads using MiXCR and keeps one entry per CDR3 protein. The sample has about 230,000 distinct CDR3 sequences; around 42% are singletons. Sequencing was carried out using peripheral blood. These receptor sequences come from an adult man with Graves' ophthalmopathy. Each CDR3 is given with its conserved first and last residue. The order of the fields is clone size, J gene, D gene, V gene, CDR3 DNA, CDR3 protein. D genes are given only for firm matches. Clone size appears in some rows only: once, few, many, or a class for an expanded clone.

many TRBJ2-7 . TRBV7-8 TGTGCCAGCAGCCGGGAGACAGGTTCCTACGAGCAGTACTTC CASSRETGSYEQYF
. TRBJ2-2 . TRBV7-3 TGTGCCAGCTCACGAGACAGAACCGGGGGGCTGTTTTTT CASSRDRTGGLFF
. TRBJ1-4 . TRBV2 TGTGCCAGCAGGGCGATAGCATCGGGTGAAAAACTGTTTTTT CASRAIASGEKLFF
. TRBJ2-2 TRBD2 TRBV7-9 TGTGCCAGCAGCTCCGGGACTAGCGGAATGGCGGTCGGGGAGCTGTTTTTT CASSSGTSGMAVGELFF
. TRBJ2-7 . TRBV10-3 TGTGCCATCAGTGAGGCAGGGCAGAGCTCCTACGAGCAGTACTTC CAISEAGQSSYEQYF
few TRBJ1-4 . TRBV5-1 TGCGCCAGCAGCTTGGAGGGCGAGGATGAAAAACTGTTTTTT CASSLEGEDEKLFF
many TRBJ1-4 . TRBV29-1 TGCAGCGTTGAAGAAGGTAGTTTGGAAAAACTGTTTTTT CSVEEGSLEKLFF
once TRBJ1-1 . TRBV11-3 TGTGCCAGCAGCTCGATACAGGTCGGGGACACTGAAGCTTTCTTT CASSSIQVGDTEAFF
. TRBJ1-3 . TRBV12-3/TRBV12-4 TGTGCCAGCAGTTTATTCGGGGGGTTGCCCATGGCCATATATTTT CASSLFGGLPMAIYF
few TRBJ1-5 . TRBV2 TGTGCCAGCAGCGCTACAGCTTATAGCAATCAGCCCCAGCATTTT CASSATAYSNQPQHF
. TRBJ2-3 . TRBV20-1 TGCAGTGCTAGAGGCGGAGGCGGCACAGATACGCAGTATTTT CSARGGGGTDTQYF
. TRBJ1-5 . TRBV25-1 TGTGCCAGCAGTGCCGCAGGGATCAATCAGCCCCAGCATTTT CASSAAGINQPQHF
many TRBJ1-2 . TRBV29-1 TGCAGCGTTGAGCTCACGGGGGACTATGGCTACACCTTC CSVELTGDYGYTF
. TRBJ2-7 . TRBV10-3 TGTGCCATCAGGCCCAGCGGACCCTCCTACGAGCAGTGCTTC CAIRPSGPSYEQCF
. TRBJ2-7 . TRBV5-6 TGTGCCAGCAGCGTGGGGCCCTGGGAGCACGAGCAGTACTTC CASSVGPWEHEQYF
. TRBJ2-7 TRBD1 TRBV2 TGTGCCAGCAGTTTTCGGGGAACCTCGGACAGGGGAGAGCCCTACGAGCAGTACTTC CASSFRGTSDRGEPYEQYF
few TRBJ2-7 . TRBV7-9 TGTGCCAGCAGCTTCAGCGAGCAGTACTTC CASSFSEQYF
. TRBJ1-4 . TRBV4-1 TGCGCCAGCAATAAACGGGAAAAACTGTTTTTT CASNKREKLFF
. TRBJ1-5 . TRBV7-3 TGTGCCAGCAGCTTGGAGGGCCAGAGTAGTCAGCCCCAGCATTTT CASSLEGQSSQPQHF
. TRBJ2-7 TRBD2 TRBV28 TGTGCCAGCAGCTCTCTAGCGGGGTCCTACGAGCAGTACTTC CASSSLAGSYEQYF
many TRBJ1-2 TRBD1 TRBV29-1 TGCAGCGTTGTAACAGGGGGCAATGGCTACACCTTC CSVVTGGNGYTF
many TRBJ1-5 . TRBV6-1 TGTGCCAGCAGTGAAGGACAGGGCAATCAGCCCCAGCATTTT CASSEGQGNQPQHF
many TRBJ2-7 TRBD1 TRBV7-2 TGTGCCAGCAGCTTGGACAGGGGCTACGAGCAGTACTTC CASSLDRGYEQYF
. TRBJ2-7 . TRBV7-9 TGTGCCAGCAGCTTAATGTCCTACGAGCAGTACTTC CASSLMSYEQYF
. TRBJ1-2 TRBD1 TRBV6-2/TRBV6-3 TGTGCCAGCAGCAAGGGGACAGGTCGTGGCTACACCTTC CASSKGTGRGYTF
. TRBJ2-1 TRBD2 TRBV7-6 TGTGCCAGCAGCCCAGCTGGGCGCGGGAGAGGCGATGAGCAGTTCTTC CASSPAGRGRGDEQFF
. TRBJ2-7 . TRBV25-1 TGTGCCAGCAGTTGGAGCTCTTCCTACGAGCAGTACTTC CASSWSSSYEQYF
many TRBJ2-6 . TRBV20-1 TGCAGTGCTTTAGGGAAGGCTGGGGCCAACGTCCTGACTTTC CSALGKAGANVLTF
few TRBJ2-5 TRBD2 TRBV2 TGTGCCAGCAGTCGAAGCTCGGGCGGGGGGGCTTGGGAGACCCAGTACTTC CASSRSSGGGAWETQYF
few TRBJ1-2 . TRBV7-9 TGTGCCAGCAGCTCCATAACGACAGGTCAGGGTGGCTACACCTTC CASSSITTGQGGYTF
. TRBJ2-5 . TRBV12-3/TRBV12-4 TGTGCCAGCAGCCGACTTATCCAAGAGACCCAGTACTTC CASSRLIQETQYF
. TRBJ1-6 . TRBV10-2 TGTGCCAGCAGCCCGCGAAAAGGACAATATAATTCACCCCTCCACTTT CASSPRKGQYNSPLHF
. TRBJ2-7 . TRBV15 TGTGCCACCAGCAGGCATGGTAGCCACAATGGGCAGTACTTC CATSRHGSHNGQYF
. TRBJ1-1 . TRBV29-1 TGCAGCTTTTATGGGACGTCAACAACCGACACTGAAGCTTTCTTT CSFYGTSTTDTEAFF
. TRBJ2-7 TRBD1 TRBV7-3 TGTGCCAGCAGCTTTTCACGACAGGGCGAGCAGTACTTC CASSFSRQGEQYF
. TRBJ1-2 TRBD1 TRBV2 TGTGCCAGCGGTCCCGGCCTCGGGACAGGGGAGGTCTATGGCTACACCTTC CASGPGLGTGEVYGYTF
many TRBJ1-2 . TRBV29-1 TGCAGCGTTTATCTAGCGGGAAACTATGGCTACACCTTC CSVYLAGNYGYTF
. TRBJ1-2 . TRBV7-9 TGTGCCAGCAGCTTAGCGGCCAGCGGGGGCCATGGCTACACCTTC CASSLAASGGHGYTF
. TRBJ1-1 . TRBV5-1 TGTGCCAGCAGCTTGGATGATGAAGCTTTCTTT CASSLDDEAFF
. TRBJ2-7 . TRBV7-2 TGTGCCAGCAGTTACACAGAGGGCGTAGGCTACGAGCAGTACTTC CASSYTEGVGYEQYF
. TRBJ1-2 . TRBV20-1 TGCAGTGCTAGGCTAGGGTATGGCCACACCTTC CSARLGYGHTF
. TRBJ2-7 . TRBV12-3/TRBV12-4 TGTGCCAGCAGTTCCCCTCCTGGACGGAACGAGCAGTACTTC CASSSPPGRNEQYF
. TRBJ2-5 TRBD2 TRBV10-3 TGTGCCAGCAGGGCCGGGACTAGAGGGGAGACCCAGTACTTC CASRAGTRGETQYF
. TRBJ2-7 . TRBV10-1 TGCGCCAGCAGTGAATCTTGGCAGCGATACGAGCAGTACTTC CASSESWQRYEQYF
. TRBJ2-7 . TRBV5-5 TGTGCCAGCAGGTCCGGGCGCACCTACGAGCAGTACTTC CASRSGRTYEQYF
. TRBJ2-7 TRBD1 TRBV9 TGTGCCAGCAGCTTCCCGGACAGGGGGGTTTACGAGCAGTACTTC CASSFPDRGVYEQYF
. TRBJ1-5 . TRBV20-1 TGCAGTGCTAGAGCGGGTCAGCCCCAGCATTTT CSARAGQPQHF
. TRBJ1-3 . TRBV2 TGTGCCAGCAGTCCCTCGGGGGCGTCTGGAAACACCATATATTTT CASSPSGASGNTIYF
many TRBJ2-7 . TRBV4-2 TGTGCCAGCAGCCAAGATGCGGGGGCAAGGGACGAGCAGTACTTC CASSQDAGARDEQYF
. TRBJ2-7 TRBD2 TRBV20-1 TGCAGTGCTAGGCGGGAGCACTCCTACGAGCAGTACTTC CSARREHSYEQYF
. TRBJ1-1 . TRBV25-1 TGTGCTTCACTCGGTAACAGGGTTAAGGGCACTGAAGCTTTCTTT CASLGNRVKGTEAFF
. TRBJ2-7 TRBD2 TRBV25-1 TGTGCCAGCAGTGGTGTCAGGGTAGGACTAGCCTCCTACGAGCAGTACTTC CASSGVRVGLASYEQYF